The 7 T cell receptor beta chains listed next were all sequenced from one sample in a study of T cells of healthy individuals. Each CDR3 protein is one row after TCRdb ran MiXCR on the 5' RACE reads. Of about 96,000 distinct CDR3 sequences listed, 15% to 20% are singletons. The receptors originated from a human donor in good health.

This clonotype came up many times. For the CDR3, the DNA is TGTGCCAGCAGCCGTGACGACAGGGGTGGCAATGAGCAGTTCTTC. Translated: CASSRDDRGGNEQFF. The gene calls are TRBV7-2 and TRBJ2-1; the match to TRBD1 covers 8 bases. The CDR3 loop spans 15 amino acids. The germline V gene encodes CDR1 SGHTA and CDR2 FQGNSA. J gave up 6 bases and V 5 bases, and 9 bases lay outside the gene matches.

V usage is TRBV12-3 or TRBV12-4 and J usage is TRBJ2-4; 8 positions agree with TRBD1. The V and J ends lost 6 bases and 5 bases, in that order; junction bases with no gene match: 6. CDR3 size: 14 residues. CDR3 region: CASSRTGLQNIQYF. In DNA, the CDR3 is TGTGCCAGCAGCCGGACAGGGCTCCAAAACATTCAGTACTTC.

This clonotype was seen repeatedly, ten times or more. The chain is built from TRBV20-1 and TRBJ1-5; possible D gene TRBD1, 5 bases. The CDR3 runs to 14 residues. The V gene's germline CDR1 is DFQATT and CDR2 SNEGSKA (reference sequence). The V gene lost 3 bases and the J gene lost 0 bases, with 9 bases spanning the gap. The DNA of the CDR3 is TGCAGTGCTAGTTCCAGGGTTAGCAATCAGCCCCAGCATTTT. Translated: CSASSRVSNQPQHF.

This clonotype came up a few times. The V call is TRBV27, the J call TRBJ2-7; 10 bases map to TRBD1. Germline V lookup: CDR1 MNHEY, CDR2 SMNVEV (reference sequence). Unmatched junction bases numbered 12, after V lost 5 bases and J lost 2 bases. This CDR3 is built from 17 residues. The chain's CDR3 is CASSRGQGTNTAYEQYF. CDR3 bases: TGTGCCAGCAGTAGGGGACAGGGGACAAATACCGCCTACGAGCAGTACTTC.

This clonotype was seen a handful of times. The gene calls are TRBV4-1 and TRBJ1-5; D ambiguous. The length of the CDR3 is 16 residues. Trimming shortened V by 1 base and J by 7 bases, and 17 bases separated the two germline ends. In germline, CDR1 is MGHRA, CDR2 YSYEKL. The CDR3 protein is CASSQGGNRPGQPQHF. CDR3 DNA: TGCGCCAGCAGCCAAGGAGGGAACAGACCGGGCCAGCCCCAGCATTTT.

The V gene is TRBV6-2 or TRBV6-3, the J gene TRBJ2-5; D gene uncertain. Germline V gene data show CDR1 as MNHEY and CDR2 as SVGEGT. There are 11 residues in the CDR3. V shed 2 bases and J shed 6 bases, with 4 bases lying between them. The CDR3 protein is CASSYTKTQYF. In nucleotides, the CDR3 is TGTGCCAGCAGTTACACGAAGACCCAGTACTTC.

This clonotype occurred a few times. Here the CDR3 reads CASSQEGQANYGYTF. In nucleotides, the CDR3 is TGCGCCAGCAGCCAAGAGGGACAGGCTAACTATGGCTACACCTTC. The chain uses TRBV4-3 and TRBJ1-2, with 8 bases fitting TRBD1. V trimming: 0 bases; J trimming: 0 bases; junction bases outside the gene matches: 0. The CDR3 covers 15 residues. Germline V gives CDR1 LGHNA, CDR2 YSLEER.